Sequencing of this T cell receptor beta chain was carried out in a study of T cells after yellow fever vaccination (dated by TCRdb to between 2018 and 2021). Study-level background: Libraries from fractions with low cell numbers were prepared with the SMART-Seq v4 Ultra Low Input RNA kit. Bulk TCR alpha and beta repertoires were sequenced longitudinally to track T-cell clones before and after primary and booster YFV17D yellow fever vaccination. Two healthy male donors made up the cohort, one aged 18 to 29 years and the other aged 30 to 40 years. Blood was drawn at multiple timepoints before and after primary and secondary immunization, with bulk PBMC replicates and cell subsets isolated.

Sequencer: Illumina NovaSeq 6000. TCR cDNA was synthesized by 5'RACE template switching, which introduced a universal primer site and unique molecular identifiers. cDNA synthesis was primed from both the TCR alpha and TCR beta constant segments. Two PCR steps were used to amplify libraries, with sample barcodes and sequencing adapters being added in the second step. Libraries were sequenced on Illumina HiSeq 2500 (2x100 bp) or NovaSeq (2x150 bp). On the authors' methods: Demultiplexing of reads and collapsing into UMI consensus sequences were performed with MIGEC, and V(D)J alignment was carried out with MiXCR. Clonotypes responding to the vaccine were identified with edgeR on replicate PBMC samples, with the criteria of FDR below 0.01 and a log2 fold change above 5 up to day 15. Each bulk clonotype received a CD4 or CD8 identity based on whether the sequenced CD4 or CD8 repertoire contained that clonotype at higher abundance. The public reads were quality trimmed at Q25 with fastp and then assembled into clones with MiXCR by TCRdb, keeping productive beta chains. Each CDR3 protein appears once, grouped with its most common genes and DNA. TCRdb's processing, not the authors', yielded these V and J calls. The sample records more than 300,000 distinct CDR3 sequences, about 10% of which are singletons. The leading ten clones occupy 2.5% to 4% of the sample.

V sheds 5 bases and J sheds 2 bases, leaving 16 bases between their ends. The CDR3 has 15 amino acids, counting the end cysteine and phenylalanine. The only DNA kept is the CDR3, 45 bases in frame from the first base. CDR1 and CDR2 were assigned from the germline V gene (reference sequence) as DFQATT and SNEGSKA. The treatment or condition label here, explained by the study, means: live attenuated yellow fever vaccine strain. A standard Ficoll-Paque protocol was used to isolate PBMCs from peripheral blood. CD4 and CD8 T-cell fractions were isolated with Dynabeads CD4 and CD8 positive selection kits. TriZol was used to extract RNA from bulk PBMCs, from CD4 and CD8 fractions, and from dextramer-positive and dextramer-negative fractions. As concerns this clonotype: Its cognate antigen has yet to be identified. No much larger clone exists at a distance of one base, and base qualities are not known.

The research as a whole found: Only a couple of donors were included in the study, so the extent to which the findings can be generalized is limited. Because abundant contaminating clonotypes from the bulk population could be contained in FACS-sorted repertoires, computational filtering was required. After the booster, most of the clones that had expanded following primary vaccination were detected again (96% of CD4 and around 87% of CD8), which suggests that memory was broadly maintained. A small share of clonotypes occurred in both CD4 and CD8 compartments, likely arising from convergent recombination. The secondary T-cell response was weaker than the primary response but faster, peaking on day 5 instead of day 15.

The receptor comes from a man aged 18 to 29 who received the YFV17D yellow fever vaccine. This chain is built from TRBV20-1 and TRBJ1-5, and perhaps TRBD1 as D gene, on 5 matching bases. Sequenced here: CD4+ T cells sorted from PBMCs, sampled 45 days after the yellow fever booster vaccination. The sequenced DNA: TGCAGTGCTGACCCCGGGGCCGCCGGCAATCAGCCCCAGCATTTT. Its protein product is CSADPGAAGNQPQHF.